The 19 T cell receptor gamma chains below come from one sample, sequenced in a study of gamma-delta chains in newborns, infants, children. TCRdb ran CATT on the reads. Among 3,000 to 4,500 gamma-chain clones listed, around two thirds were seen once. Material: blood. Receptors were obtained from a child who was a newborn, infant or young child, either healthy, febrile or measles-vaccinated (not recorded which).

The chain joins TRGV9 to TRGJP. As TCRdb names no J gene, one was assigned here on the basis of a DNA match to germline. Germline CDR1 is GITISATS and CDR2 is ISYDGTV (reference sequence). This CDR3 region has 17 residues. Trimming took 0 bases from V and 7 from J; bases not matched to a gene: 6. The CDR3 spells CALWEVPSELGKKIKVF. CDR3 nucleotide sequence: TGTGCCTTGTGGGAGGTGCCGAGTGAGTTGGGCAAAAAAATCAAGGTATTT.

J is TRGJP and V is TRGV9. TCRdb records no J gene; here it was assigned by comparing the DNA to germline. J was trimmed by 14 bases and V by 6 bases; bases with no gene match: 1. This CDR3 comprises 11 residues. Per germline, CDR1 GITISATS and CDR2 ISYDGTV (reference sequence). CDR3 DNA sequence: TGTGCCTTGTGGCGCAAAAAAATCAAGGTATTT. Protein product: CALWRKKIKVF.

The chain couples TRGV5 to TRGJ1 or TRGJ2. TCRdb is silent on the J gene; assignment here came from matching the DNA to germline. Germline V gene data show CDR1 as VINAFY and CDR2 as YDVSNSKD. Trimming removed 0 bases from V and 12 bases from J; junction bases left unmatched: 5. The CDR3 runs 11 residues. The CDR3 reads CATWDRLGKLF. Here the CDR3 DNA reads TGTGCCACCTGGGACAGGCTCGGGAAACTCTTT.

This clone was recorded a few times. The chain links TRGV9 to TRGJ1 or TRGJ2. The J gene, left out of TCRdb, was set here by checking the DNA against germline. There are 15 residues in the CDR3. Germline CDR1 is GITISATS and CDR2 is ISYDGTV (reference sequence). Trimming at V came to 0 bases and at J to 8 bases, leaving 13 bases not matched to a gene. CDR3: CALWEVHGVLNKKLF. Here the CDR3 DNA reads TGTGCCTTGTGGGAGGTGCATGGGGTCTTGAATAAGAAACTCTTT.

CDR3 region: CATWDAGKKLF. The CDR3 DNA follows: TGTGCCACCTGGGATGCAGGAAAGAAACTCTTT. This sequence joins TRGV8 and TRGJ1 or TRGJ2. TCRdb leaves out the J gene; it was filled in here by matching the DNA to germline. The CDR3 length is 11 residues. With V trimmed by 3 bases and J by 10 bases, 6 bases remained unmatched. The germline V gene encodes CDR1 VENAVY and CDR2 YDSYNSRV.

This chain links TRGV2 with TRGJ1 or TRGJ2. The J gene, missing from TCRdb, was assigned here through DNA to germline matching. Germline V gene sequence: CDR1 EGSNGY, CDR2 YDSYNSKV. The length of the CDR3 is 14 residues. J was trimmed by 7 bases and V by 2 bases; bases with no gene match: 11. The CDR3, as DNA: TGTGCCACCTGGGACGACGTAGGGAGATATAAGAAACTCTTT. It encodes CATWDDVGRYKKLF.

This clone was counted a single time. This may be a read error: a much more frequent sequence differs by one nucleotide. Within the sample, other DNA sequences also encode this same CDR3. The J gene is TRGJP, the V gene TRGV9. The J gene, not given by TCRdb, was assigned here from a germline match of the nucleotide sequence. The CDR3 contains 15 residues. V shed 5 bases, J shed 5 bases, and the junction held 3 bases outside the gene matches. Germline CDR1 and CDR2: GITISATS and ISYDGTV (reference sequence). The CDR3 is CALWGEELGKKIKVF. The CDR3 DNA sequence: TGTGCCTTGTGGGGCGAAGAGTTGGGCAAAAAAATCAAGGTATTT.

V usage is TRGV2 and J usage is TRGJ1 or TRGJ2. The J gene is absent in TCRdb and was assigned here via DNA matching to germline. V shed 4 bases, J shed 3 bases, and the junction held 6 bases outside the gene matches. The CDR3 has 13 amino acids. Germline V gene lookup returns CDR1 EGSNGY and CDR2 YDSYNSKV. CDR3 residues: CATWEGGYYKKLF. As DNA, the CDR3 is TGTGCCACCTGGGAGGGGGGTTATTATAAGAAACTCTTT.

V gene TRGV4 combines with J gene TRGJ1 or TRGJ2. The J gene was missing in TCRdb and was found by matching the end of the DNA to germline. Germline CDR1 reads EGSTGY; CDR2 reads YDSYTSSV. The length of the CDR3 is 12 residues. Trimming removed 2 bases from V and 12 bases from J; junction bases left unmatched: 10. CDR3 in amino acids: CATWDEPDGKLF. As DNA, the CDR3 is TGTGCCACCTGGGATGAGCCGGATGGGAAACTCTTT.

The chain carries TRGV4 and TRGJ1 or TRGJ2. The J gene comes from matching the DNA to germline here; TCRdb lacks it. The CDR3 is made up of 14 amino acids. Germline V gene sequence: CDR1 EGSTGY, CDR2 YDSYTSSV. J gave up 6 bases and V 0 bases, and 8 bases lay outside the gene matches. The CDR3 DNA reads TGTGCCACCTGGGATGGGCCGTATTCTTATAAGAAACTCTTT. Its protein is CATWDGPYSYKKLF.

Note on this clone: A single base separates this from a much larger clone, so it may be a read error. V gene TRGV9 combines with J gene TRGJ1 or TRGJ2. TCRdb records no J gene; here it was assigned by comparing the DNA to germline. The CDR3 totals 13 residues. In germline, CDR1 is GITISATS, CDR2 ISYDGTV (reference sequence). The CDR3 nucleotides read TGTGCCCTGTGGGAGAAGAATTATTATAAGAAACTCTTT. It encodes CALWEKNYYKKLF.

This clone was recorded once. The rearrangement uses TRGV2 and TRGJ1 or TRGJ2. Here the J gene was assigned by germline matching of the DNA, as TCRdb has none. Per germline, CDR1 EGSNGY and CDR2 YDSYNSKV. The CDR3 covers 13 residues. Trimming at V came to 0 bases and at J to 9 bases, leaving 8 bases not matched to a gene. The CDR3 sequence: CATWDGRSCKKLF. CDR3 sequence (DNA): TGTGCCACCTGGGACGGGCGCTCATGTAAGAAACTCTTT.

The table lists this clone with a count of one. It may be a read error: a sequence one base away is much more abundant. The chain carries TRGV9 and TRGJP. TCRdb does not report a J gene; here it was assigned by matching the DNA to germline references. The CDR3 has 15 amino acids. Germline CDR1 and CDR2: GITISATS and ISYDGTV (reference sequence). The CDR3 spells CALWEVELAKKIKVF. The DNA of the CDR3 is TGTGCCTTGTGGGAGGTAGAGTTGGCCAAAAAAATCAAGGTATTT.

In the case of this clone: Other DNA variants within this sample encode the same CDR3. This chain connects TRGV2 to TRGJ1 or TRGJ2. Germline matching of the DNA provided the J gene here, since TCRdb leaves it blank. From germline, CDR1 is EGSNGY and CDR2 YDSYNSKV. V lost 0 bases to trimming and J lost 4 bases; unmatched junction nucleotides: 6. The CDR3 is 14 residues long. The CDR3 loop is CATWDGPDYYKKLF. In DNA form, the CDR3 reads TGTGCCACCTGGGACGGGCCGGACTATTATAAGAAACTCTTT.

This clone was seen once. The genes are TRGV2 and TRGJ1 or TRGJ2. TCRdb leaves out the J gene; it was filled in here by matching the DNA to germline. The V segment lost 5 bases and the J segment 3 bases; nucleotides outside the gene matches: 7. The CDR3 runs 13 residues. Looked up from germline, CDR1 is EGSNGY and CDR2 is YDSYNSKV. The CDR3 protein is CATWGAVYYKKLF. The CDR3 nucleotides read TGTGCCACCTGGGGAGCGGTTTATTATAAGAAACTCTTT.

The rearrangement uses TRGV4 and TRGJP. As TCRdb names no J gene, one was assigned here on the basis of a DNA match to germline. Germline V lookup: CDR1 EGSTGY, CDR2 YDSYTSSV. The V segment lost 3 bases and the J segment 3 bases; nucleotides outside the gene matches: 2. The CDR3 loop spans 16 amino acids. In nucleotides, the CDR3 is TGTGCCACCTGGGATACGCAAGAGTTGGGCAAAAAAATCAAGGTATTT. Translation: CATWDTQELGKKIKVF.

As to this clone: The sample has other DNA sequences that encode this CDR3 too. V is TRGV9 and J is TRGJ1 or TRGJ2. TCRdb supplies no J gene; here it was assigned by aligning the nucleotide sequence to germline. Trimming at V came to 0 bases and at J to 6 bases, leaving 2 bases not matched to a gene. The CDR3 is 12 residues long. Germline-derived CDR1 and CDR2 are GITISATS and ISYDGTV (reference sequence). For the CDR3, the DNA is TGTGCCTTGTGGGAGGTGGGTTATAAGAAACTCTTT. This codes for CALWEVGYKKLF.

V is TRGV2 and J is TRGJ1 or TRGJ2. TCRdb gives no J gene; it was assigned here by matching the DNA to germline. The junction had 9 bases not matched to a gene; V was cut back by 2 bases and J by 2 bases. This CDR3 is built from 15 residues. Germline V gene data show CDR1 as EGSNGY and CDR2 as YDSYNSKV. CDR3 sequence (DNA): TGTGCCACCTGGGACGCAACAATCTATTATTATAAGAAACTCTTT. This gives the protein CATWDATIYYYKKLF.

There are a few counts of this clone. The rearrangement links TRGV5 to TRGJ1 or TRGJ2. The J gene, not given by TCRdb, was assigned here from a germline match of the nucleotide sequence. The CDR3 covers 14 residues. The junction had 4 bases not matched to a gene; V was cut back by 0 bases and J by 2 bases. Germline V CDR1 and CDR2: VINAFY, YDVSNSKD. Here the CDR3 reads CATWDRPYYYKKLF. DNA of the CDR3: TGTGCCACCTGGGACAGGCCGTATTATTATAAGAAACTCTTT.